Listed here is a single T cell receptor beta chain. The data originate from a study of blood T cell repertoires in COVID-19. For the study at large: Italy, Spain and the United States were the sources of the convalescent and acute COVID-19 samples. T cells, B-cell-depleted T cells, or PBMCs provided the cDNA or gDNA that served as material.

V gave up 4 bases and J gave up 4 bases, with 11 bases separating them. The CDR3 runs to 13 residues. Germline CDR1 is SGHTA and CDR2 is FQGNSA. Original data processing: Estimates of nucleated cell counts were drawn from the amplification of reference gene primers. Sequencing used immunoSEQ multiplex PCR; TCRdb keeps in-frame clones, though not all of them. From that table come the V and J calls and clone size; the DNA was used to work out D and trimming. This table holds 90,000 to 150,000 clones, around three quarters found once. The chain has TRBV7-2 and TRBJ2-7; unclear D gene. The source material was peripheral blood. This clonotype was obtained from an elderly woman with acute or convalescent COVID-19. The CDR3 nucleotides are TGTGCCAGCAGCTCAACGGTACCTTACGAGCAGTACTTC. Translated: CASSSTVPYEQYF.